The following is a T cell receptor beta chain sequence with its context. V shed 5 bases and J shed 4 bases, with 17 bases lying between them. Germline V gene sequence: CDR1 SGHAT, CDR2 FQNNGV. The length of the CDR3 is 15 residues. The assay was immunoSEQ multiplex PCR, and TCRdb's table has in-frame clones only and misses some. The table lists about 320,000 clones, roughly 85% of them singletons. This entry belongs to a study of blood T cell repertoires in COVID-19. The study drew participants aged about 18 to 89 years from some 25 US areas. People in the exposed group encountered a COVID-19 case within 2 weeks before entering the study.

This clonotype originated in a woman in her 30s who had been exposed to COVID-19. The chain employs TRBV11-2 and TRBJ1-1; TRBD1 might be the D (5 bases). Specimen: PBMCs or T cells enriched from blood (not recorded which). CDR3 protein: CASSPVQGYATEAFF. The CDR3 DNA reads TGTGCCAGCAGCCCGGTCCAGGGTTATGCCACTGAAGCTTTCTTT.